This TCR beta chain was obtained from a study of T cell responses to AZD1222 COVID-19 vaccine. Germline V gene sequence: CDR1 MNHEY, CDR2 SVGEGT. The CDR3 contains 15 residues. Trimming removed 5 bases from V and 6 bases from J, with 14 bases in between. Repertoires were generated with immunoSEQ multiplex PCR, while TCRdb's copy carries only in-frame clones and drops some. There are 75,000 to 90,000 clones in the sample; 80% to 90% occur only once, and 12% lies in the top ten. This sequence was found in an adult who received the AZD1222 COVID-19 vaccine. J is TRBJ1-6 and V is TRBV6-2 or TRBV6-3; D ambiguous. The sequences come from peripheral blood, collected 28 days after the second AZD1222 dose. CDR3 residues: CASSAGLLSNSPLHF. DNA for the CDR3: TGTGCCAGCAGTGCGGGCCTTCTTTCTAATTCACCCCTCCACTTT.